These 30 T cell receptor beta chains were all obtained from the same sample, sequenced in a study of early T cells in non-severe SARS-CoV-2 infection. TCRdb analysed the 5' RACE reads with MiXCR anew, one entry per CDR3 protein. Here the sample spans some 50,000 distinct CDR3 sequences, 10% being singletons. The sample consisted of whole blood. The receptors were sampled from an adult who was a healthcare worker with PCR-confirmed SARS-CoV-2 infection or an uninfected control (not recorded which).

This clonotype appeared many times. V is TRBV7-9 and J is TRBJ2-7; TRBD1 matches at 7 bases. Germline CDR1 and CDR2: SEHNR and FQNEAQ (reference sequence). This CDR3 has 15 amino acids. With 5 bases clipped from V and 8 bases from J, the junction kept 15 bases outside the gene matches. CDR3 sequence: CASSTGTALNKKQYF. The CDR3 bases are TGTGCCAGCAGCACCGGGACAGCTCTCAATAAGAAGCAGTACTTC.

This clonotype has a count of ten or more. This rearrangement joins TRBV24-1 to TRBJ2-1; 10 nucleotides match TRBD1. Per germline, CDR1 KGHDR and CDR2 SFDVKD. There are 15 residues in the CDR3. Unmatched junction bases numbered 6, after V lost 5 bases and J lost 6 bases. CDR3: CATSVGGQGSNEQFF. CDR3 DNA sequence: TGTGCCACCAGTGTGGGGGGACAGGGGTCCAATGAGCAGTTCTTC.

This clonotype was found a few times. The V gene is TRBV18, the J gene TRBJ2-2, with D perhaps assigned TRBD1 or TRBD2 (6 bases each). Between the trimmed V and J ends, which lost 3 bases and 4 bases, there was a span of 12 bases. Germline CDR1 reads KGHSH; CDR2 reads LQKENI. The CDR3 extends over 15 amino acids. The CDR3 DNA sequence: TGTGCCAGCTCACCGCTACAGGGAGGCACCGGGGAGCTGTTTTTT. It translates to CASSPLQGGTGELFF.

In its sample, this clonotype was seen many times. The chain joins TRBV12-3 or TRBV12-4 to TRBJ2-2, with 8 positions matching TRBD2. J was trimmed by 0 bases and V by 7 bases; bases with no gene match: 7. CDR3 length: 16 amino acids. CDR3 region: CASTWGGRPNTGELFF. The CDR3 DNA sequence: TGTGCCAGCACCTGGGGCGGGAGGCCGAACACCGGGGAGCTGTTTTTT.

This clonotype was observed a few times. CDR3 nucleotide sequence: TGTGCCATCAGTGAACAACCAGAGACCCAGTACTTC. Translating gives CAISEQPETQYF. V and J are TRBV10-3 and TRBJ2-5; D gene unclear. V was shortened by 3 bases and J by 4 bases, with 6 bases between the two germline ends. CDR3 size: 12 residues. Germline V gene sequence: CDR1 ENHRY, CDR2 SYGVKD.

The chain combines TRBV9 with TRBJ1-2; 9 nucleotides match TRBD1. The J segment lost 6 bases and the V segment lost 0 bases, leaving 0 bases of the junction unmatched. Germline V gene lookup returns CDR1 SGDLS and CDR2 YYNGEE. The CDR3 has 13 residues. The CDR3 DNA is TGTGCCAGCAGCGTAGACAGGGGGCATGGCTACACCTTC. This gives the protein CASSVDRGHGYTF.

This clonotype is a singleton in its sample. This rearrangement joins TRBV18 to TRBJ1-1; 9 bases line up with TRBD1. The V gene's germline CDR1 is KGHSH and CDR2 LQKENI. The CDR3 runs 16 residues. V was pared by 2 bases and J by 3 bases, with 7 bases of the junction left unmatched. The CDR3 reads CASSPMIQGAYTEAFF. CDR3 coding DNA: TGTGCCAGCTCACCAATGATACAGGGGGCATACACTGAAGCTTTCTTT.

This clonotype was picked up many times. The rearrangement links TRBV5-4 to TRBJ1-1; D might be TRBD1 (6 bases). In germline, CDR1 is SGHNT, CDR2 YYREEE (reference sequence). The length of the CDR3 is 14 residues. Trimming cost V 4 bases and J 0 bases, with 10 bases left between them. CDR3 bases: TGTGCCAGCAGCGCGGACAGCTTGAACACTGAAGCTTTCTTT. Amino acids: CASSADSLNTEAFF.

This clonotype was observed many times. V and J are TRBV6-1 and TRBJ2-2, with D tentatively TRBD2 (5 bases). Germline loops: CDR1 MNHNS, CDR2 SASEGT. The germline V and J ends were trimmed by 7 bases and 3 bases, with 12 bases remaining between them. This CDR3 is 14 amino acids long. CDR3 region: CASNPSRYTGELFF. The CDR3 DNA sequence: TGTGCCAGCAACCCTAGCAGATACACCGGGGAGCTGTTTTTT.

This clonotype was counted ten times or more. This chain uses TRBV19 with TRBJ1-5; 8 bases map to TRBD1. With 4 bases clipped from V and 7 bases from J, the junction kept 9 bases outside the gene matches. Germline assignment: CDR1 LNHDA and CDR2 SQIVND (reference sequence). The CDR3 runs 15 residues. The CDR3 loop is CASSTSGTGGQPQHF. In nucleotides, the CDR3 is TGTGCCAGTAGTACCTCCGGGACAGGCGGACAGCCCCAGCATTTT. The whole variable domain, remainder taken from reference TRBV19 and TRBJ1-5, is DGGITQSPKYLFRKEGQNVTLSCEQNLNHDAMYWYRQDPGQGLRLIYYSQIVNDFQKGDIAEGYSVSREKKESFPLTVTSAQKNPTAFYLCASSTSGTGGQPQHFGDGTRLSIL.

This clonotype has a count of ten or more. The chain links TRBV3-1 to TRBJ2-7, with D uncertain. CDR1 is LGHDT and CDR2 is YNNKEL in the germline V gene (reference sequence). The CDR3 extends over 14 amino acids. The V end lost 3 bases, the J end lost 7 bases, and 16 bases lay between the germline ends. The CDR3 nucleotides read TGTGCCAGCAGCCACGGCCCGTCCGGGCGGGAGCAGTACTTC. Protein sequence: CASSHGPSGREQYF.

This clonotype was counted many times. The chain uses TRBV29-1 and TRBJ2-4; D remains unclear. Germline CDR1 SQVTM, CDR2 ANQGSEA. The CDR3 totals 14 residues. The germline V and J ends were trimmed by 4 bases and 0 bases, with 10 bases remaining between them. The CDR3 DNA is TGCAGCGTTGCCCCGGGCCTAGCCAAAAACATTCAGTACTTC. This gives the protein CSVAPGLAKNIQYF.

This clonotype was counted at least ten times. The chain carries TRBV18 and TRBJ1-1; 9 nucleotides agree with TRBD1. The CDR3 has 16 residues. V dropped 3 bases and J dropped 3; count of bases not matched to a gene: 8. The germline CDR1 and CDR2 sequences are KGHSH and LQKENI. The CDR3 DNA reads as TGTGCCAGCTCACCCACGATTTGGACAGGGGACACTGAAGCTTTCTTT. This translates into CASSPTIWTGDTEAFF.

This clonotype was detected ten times or more. V gene TRBV20-1 combines with J gene TRBJ1-6; D is unresolved. The CDR3 sequence is 15 residues long. Trimming shortened V by 1 base and J by 1 base, and 8 bases separated the two germline ends. Per germline, CDR1 DFQATT and CDR2 SNEGSKA (reference sequence). The chain's CDR3 is CSARGTESYNSPLHF. The CDR3 DNA follows: TGCAGTGCTAGAGGGACGGAATCCTATAATTCACCCCTCCACTTT.

Comment on this clonotype: This may be a read error: a much more frequent sequence differs by one nucleotide. V is TRBV12-3 or TRBV12-4 and J is TRBJ2-2, with D possibly TRBD2 on 5 matching bases. The CDR3 length is 17 residues. Deletions cut 3 bases from V and 3 bases from J, with 17 bases between. The CDR3 is CASSFDGSRFYTGELFF. CDR3 DNA sequence: TGTGCCAGCAGTTTTGATGGGAGCCGATTTTACACCGGGGAGCTGTTTTTT.

The chain carries TRBV6-4 and TRBJ2-3; TRBD2 matches at 10 bases. Trimming removed 3 bases from V and 4 bases from J; junction bases left unmatched: 4. The germline CDR1 and CDR2 sequences are MRHNA and SNTAGT. The CDR3 extends over 15 amino acids. The chain's CDR3 is CASSEEAGGPDTQYF. CDR3 sequence (DNA): TGTGCCAGCAGTGAGGAAGCGGGAGGGCCAGATACGCAGTATTTT.

This clonotype was picked up many times. The V and J genes are TRBV5-4 and TRBJ2-7; TRBD1 aligns across 7 bases. The CDR3 consists of 14 residues. Germline values: CDR1 SGHNT, CDR2 YYREEE (reference sequence). Trimming at V came to 0 bases and at J to 2 bases, leaving 2 bases not matched to a gene. The CDR3 loop reads CASSLGDSPYEQYF. The CDR3 DNA is TGTGCCAGCAGCTTGGGGGACAGCCCCTACGAGCAGTACTTC. Full variable domain (rest looked up from reference TRBV5-4 and TRBJ2-7): ETGVTQSPTHLIKTRGQQVTLRCSSQSGHNTVSWYQQALGQGPQFIFQYYREEENGRGNFPPRFSGLQFPNYSSELNVNALELDDSALYLCASSLGDSPYEQYFGPGTRLTVT.

This clonotype occurred a few times. The rearrangement uses TRBV7-9 and TRBJ2-5; D is perhaps TRBD2 (6 bases). Germline loops: CDR1 SEHNR, CDR2 FQNEAQ (reference sequence). The length of the CDR3 is 13 residues. V lost 2 bases and J lost 5, with 9 bases in between. CDR3 residues: CASSLMEGETQYF. The DNA for the CDR3 is TGTGCCAGCAGCTTAATGGAGGGGGAGACCCAGTACTTC. Filled out from reference TRBV7-9 and TRBJ2-5, the complete variable domain reads DTGVSQNPRHKITKRGQNVTFRCDPISEHNRLYWYRQTLGQGPEFLTYFQNEAQLEKSRLLSDRFSAERPKGSFSTLEIQRTEQGDSAMYLCASSLMEGETQYFGPGTRLLVL.

The chain couples TRBV4-1 to TRBJ2-3; 7 bases are a match to TRBD1. The CDR3 runs to 13 residues. CDR1 MGHRA and CDR2 YSYEKL come from the germline V gene. Trimming cost V 4 bases and J 4 bases; bases outside gene matches: 2. As DNA, the CDR3 is TGCGCCAGCAGCCTCAGGGGGTCAGATACGCAGTATTTT. Translation gives CASSLRGSDTQYF.

This sequence joins TRBV12-3 or TRBV12-4 and TRBJ2-1; D is possibly TRBD1 or TRBD2 (6 bases each). The CDR3 runs to 15 residues. Trimming cost V 3 bases and J 7 bases, with 16 bases left between them. CDR3 sequence: CASSLGPTGGNEQFF. The CDR3 region has the DNA TGTGCCAGCAGTTTGGGACCGACAGGAGGGAATGAGCAGTTCTTC.

This chain joins TRBV9 and TRBJ2-1, with D perhaps matching TRBD1 (5 bases). Germline V CDR1 and CDR2: SGDLS, YYNGEE. V lost 4 bases and J 4 bases, leaving 15 bases between the germline ends. The CDR3 has 15 residues. For the CDR3, the DNA is TGTGCCAGCAGCCCCCCCCCAGGGCAGTACAATGAGCAGTTCTTC. Amino acids: CASSPPPGQYNEQFF. The whole variable domain, filled in from reference TRBV9 and TRBJ2-1, reads DSGVTQTPKHLITATGQRVTLRCSPRSGDLSVYWYQQSLDQGLQFLIQYYNGEERAKGNILERFSAQQFPDLHSELNLSSLELGDSALYFCASSPPPGQYNEQFFGPGTRLTVL.

This clonotype has more than one count but fewer than ten. The rearrangement links TRBV27 to TRBJ1-2, with 7 positions matching TRBD1. Germline loops: CDR1 MNHEY, CDR2 SMNVEV (reference sequence). CDR3 length: 13 amino acids. V lost 9 bases, J lost 4 bases, and 8 bases stayed unmatched. The DNA of the CDR3 is TGTGCCAGTTTGGACAGGTTTGGCTATGGCTACACCTTC. Its protein is CASLDRFGYGYTF.

The CDR3 reads CASSQGRGSREQYF. The CDR3 region has the DNA TGTGCCAGCAGCCAAGGTCGGGGGTCAAGGGAGCAGTACTTC. V usage is TRBV7-9 and J usage is TRBJ2-7; D might be TRBD2 (6 bases). V lost 5 bases and J lost 7, with 18 bases in between. Germline V gene data show CDR1 as SEHNR and CDR2 as FQNEAQ (reference sequence). This CDR3 has 14 residues.

The chain joins TRBV7-3 to TRBJ2-3, with TRBD2 matching 12 bases. CDR3 length: 16 amino acids. Germline CDR1 reads SGHTA; CDR2 reads FQGTGA. Trimming at V came to 5 bases and at J to 1 base, leaving 4 bases not matched to a gene. DNA of the CDR3: TGTGCCAGCAGCATGACTAGCGGGAGCGGCACAGATACGCAGTATTTT. Amino acid sequence: CASSMTSGSGTDTQYF.

The CDR3, as DNA: TGTGCTAGTGGTTTGGCAGTCACCAGGGTCAGCTCCTACAATGAGCAGTTCTTC. It codes for CASGLAVTRVSSYNEQFF. The rearrangement links TRBV12-5 to TRBJ2-1, with D possibly being TRBD1 (5 bases). The CDR3 extends over 18 amino acids. The V end was cut by 1 base, the J end by 0 bases, with 16 bases between. Germline V gene sequence: CDR1 LGHNT, CDR2 FRNRAP.

This clonotype came up many times. The chain uses TRBV20-1 and TRBJ2-5, with no clear D. The V and J ends lost 1 base and 5 bases respectively, with 8 bases between them. Looked up from germline, CDR1 is DFQATT and CDR2 is SNEGSKA (reference sequence). The CDR3 has 12 residues. CDR3 in DNA: TGCAGTGCTAGAGTCGTGGCGGAGACCCAGTACTTC. Translating gives CSARVVAETQYF.

Comments on this clonotype: The junction differs from germline at one of its ends, possibly a read error. The CDR3 nucleotides are TGCAGTACTAGAGCTGGACACACTGAAGCTTTCTTT. Its protein is CSTRAGHTEAFF. The rearrangement uses TRBV20-1 and TRBJ1-1; D is undetermined. The CDR3 totals 12 residues. CDR1 is DFQATT, CDR2 SNEGSKA, per germline (reference sequence).

In its sample, this clonotype was seen many times. This rearrangement joins TRBV3-1 to TRBJ2-7; D might be TRBD2 (5 bases). Looked up from germline, CDR1 is LGHDT and CDR2 is YNNKEL (reference sequence). The ends were cut back, 1 base at V and 6 bases at J, with 10 bases in the middle. This CDR3 region has 13 residues. In nucleotides, the CDR3 is TGTGCCAGCAGCCAAGTTGCCGGGATCGAGCAGTACTTC. Protein product: CASSQVAGIEQYF.

The chain links TRBV6-2 or TRBV6-3 to TRBJ1-2, with D possibly matching TRBD1 (6 bases). The V end was cut by 6 bases, the J end by 5 bases, with 16 bases between. The CDR3 loop spans 14 amino acids. The germline V gene encodes CDR1 MNHEY and CDR2 SVGEGT. CDR3 sequence: CASSYGGGLYGYTF. CDR3 in DNA: TGTGCCAGCAGCTACGGGGGCGGTTTATATGGCTACACCTTC.

CDR3 amino acids: CASSETGSTDTQYF. CDR3 DNA sequence: TGTGCCAGCAGTGAGACGGGTAGCACAGATACGCAGTATTTT. The rearrangement joins TRBV6-4 to TRBJ2-3; D remains ambiguous. Germline V gives CDR1 MRHNA, CDR2 SNTAGT. This CDR3 has 14 amino acids. Trimming cost V 3 bases and J 0 bases, with 7 bases left between them.